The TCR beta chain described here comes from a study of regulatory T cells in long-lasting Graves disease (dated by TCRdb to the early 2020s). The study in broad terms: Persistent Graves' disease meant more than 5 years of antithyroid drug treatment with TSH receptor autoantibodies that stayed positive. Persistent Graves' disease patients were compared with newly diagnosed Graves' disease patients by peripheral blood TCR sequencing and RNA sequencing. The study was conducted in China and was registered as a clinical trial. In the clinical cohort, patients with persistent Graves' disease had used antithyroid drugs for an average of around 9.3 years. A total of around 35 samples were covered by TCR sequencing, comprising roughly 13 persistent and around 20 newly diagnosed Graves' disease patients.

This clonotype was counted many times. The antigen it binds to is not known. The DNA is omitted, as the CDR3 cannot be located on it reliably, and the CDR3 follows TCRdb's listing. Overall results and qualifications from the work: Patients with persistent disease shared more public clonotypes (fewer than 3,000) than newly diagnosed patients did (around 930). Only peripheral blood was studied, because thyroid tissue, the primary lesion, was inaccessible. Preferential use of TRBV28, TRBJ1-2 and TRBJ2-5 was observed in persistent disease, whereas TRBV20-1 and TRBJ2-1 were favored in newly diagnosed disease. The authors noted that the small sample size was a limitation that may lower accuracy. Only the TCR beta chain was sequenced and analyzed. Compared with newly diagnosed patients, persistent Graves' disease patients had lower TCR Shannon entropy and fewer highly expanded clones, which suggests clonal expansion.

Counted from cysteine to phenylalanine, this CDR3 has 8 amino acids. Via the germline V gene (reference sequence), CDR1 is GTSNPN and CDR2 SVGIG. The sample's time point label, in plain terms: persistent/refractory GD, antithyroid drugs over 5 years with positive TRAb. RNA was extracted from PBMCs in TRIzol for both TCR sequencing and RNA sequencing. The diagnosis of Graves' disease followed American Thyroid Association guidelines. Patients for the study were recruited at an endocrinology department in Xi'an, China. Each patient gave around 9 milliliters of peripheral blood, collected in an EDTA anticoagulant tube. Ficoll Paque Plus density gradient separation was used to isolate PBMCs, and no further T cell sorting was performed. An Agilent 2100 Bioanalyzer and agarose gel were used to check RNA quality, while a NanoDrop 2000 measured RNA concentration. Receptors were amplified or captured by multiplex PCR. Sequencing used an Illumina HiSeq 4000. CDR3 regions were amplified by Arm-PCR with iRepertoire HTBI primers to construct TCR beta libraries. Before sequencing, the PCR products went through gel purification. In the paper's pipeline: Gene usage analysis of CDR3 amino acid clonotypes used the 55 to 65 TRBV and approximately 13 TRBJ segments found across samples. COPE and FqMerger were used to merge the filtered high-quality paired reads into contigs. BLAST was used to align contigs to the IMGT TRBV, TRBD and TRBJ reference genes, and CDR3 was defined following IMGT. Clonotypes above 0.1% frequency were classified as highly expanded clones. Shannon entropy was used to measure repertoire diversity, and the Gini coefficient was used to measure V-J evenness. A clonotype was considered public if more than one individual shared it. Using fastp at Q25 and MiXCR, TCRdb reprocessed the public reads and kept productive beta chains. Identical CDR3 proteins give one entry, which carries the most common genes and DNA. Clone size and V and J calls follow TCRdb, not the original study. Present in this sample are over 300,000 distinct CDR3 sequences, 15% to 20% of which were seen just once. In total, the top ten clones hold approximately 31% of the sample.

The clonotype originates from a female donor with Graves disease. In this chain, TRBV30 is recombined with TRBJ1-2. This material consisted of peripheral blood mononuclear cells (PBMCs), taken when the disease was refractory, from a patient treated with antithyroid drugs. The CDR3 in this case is CAWGFGTF.